This T cell receptor beta chain was documented in a study of cytomegalovirus exposure and HLA in healthy donors. The overall study: Earlier, 150 million to 200 million T cells were analyzed, and some 120 million unique TCR beta sequences were found among them. The study's findings and limits: A missense DCLRE1C variant was associated with V- and J-gene trimming of TCR beta chains in a later analysis, and an independent cohort replicated the association.

With respect to this clone: Antigen unknown.

The PCR had 60 Vbeta and 13 Jbeta primers. Libraries were prepared by immunoSEQ multiplex PCR; TCRdb keeps only in-frame clonotypes and omits some of them. The sample has about 230,000 clones; approximately 82% are singletons. Trimming shortened V by 4 bases and J by 6 bases, and 5 bases separated the two germline ends. CDR1 and CDR2 (germline): SGHNT, YYREEE (reference sequence). The CDR3 totals 11 residues. The sequenced sample was PBMCs. The sequence came from a woman in her 40s in good health and CMV-seronegative. The chain is built from TRBV5-4 and TRBJ2-1; TRBD2 is a possible D gene (5 bases). This CDR3 reads CASSGLNEQFF. The DNA of the CDR3 is TGTGCCAGCAGCGGACTCAATGAGCAGTTCTTC. Filled out from reference TRBV5-4 and TRBJ2-1, the complete variable domain reads ETGVTQSPTHLIKTRGQQVTLRCSSQSGHNTVSWYQQALGQGPQFIFQYYREEENGRGNFPPRFSGLQFPNYSSELNVNALELDDSALYLCASSGLNEQFFGPGTRLTVL.